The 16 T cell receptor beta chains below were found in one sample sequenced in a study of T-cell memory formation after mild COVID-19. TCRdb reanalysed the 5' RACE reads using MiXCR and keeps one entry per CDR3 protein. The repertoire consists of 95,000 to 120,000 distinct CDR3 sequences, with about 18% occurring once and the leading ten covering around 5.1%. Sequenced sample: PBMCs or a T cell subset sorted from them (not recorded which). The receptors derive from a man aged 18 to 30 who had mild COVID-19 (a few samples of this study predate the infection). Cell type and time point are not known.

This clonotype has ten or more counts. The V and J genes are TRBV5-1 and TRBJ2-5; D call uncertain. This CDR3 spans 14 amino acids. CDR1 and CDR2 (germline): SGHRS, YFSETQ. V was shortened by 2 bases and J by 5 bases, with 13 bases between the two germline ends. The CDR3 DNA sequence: TGCGCCAGCAGCTTCAACTTTGGGCGGGAGACCCAGTACTTC. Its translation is CASSFNFGRETQYF.

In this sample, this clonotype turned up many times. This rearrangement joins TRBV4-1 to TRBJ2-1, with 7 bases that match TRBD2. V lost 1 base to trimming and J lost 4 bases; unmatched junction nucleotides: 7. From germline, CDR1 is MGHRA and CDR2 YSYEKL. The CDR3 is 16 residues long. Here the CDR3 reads CASSQATSGVYNEQFF. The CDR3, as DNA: TGCGCCAGCAGCCAAGCTACCAGCGGGGTTTACAATGAGCAGTTCTTC.

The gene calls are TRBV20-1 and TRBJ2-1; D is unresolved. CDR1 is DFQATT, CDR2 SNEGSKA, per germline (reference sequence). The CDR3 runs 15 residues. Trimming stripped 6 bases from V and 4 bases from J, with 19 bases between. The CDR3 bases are TGCAGTGCCGTAGAGCCATCAAGAGAATACAATGAGCAGTTCTTC. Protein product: CSAVEPSREYNEQFF.

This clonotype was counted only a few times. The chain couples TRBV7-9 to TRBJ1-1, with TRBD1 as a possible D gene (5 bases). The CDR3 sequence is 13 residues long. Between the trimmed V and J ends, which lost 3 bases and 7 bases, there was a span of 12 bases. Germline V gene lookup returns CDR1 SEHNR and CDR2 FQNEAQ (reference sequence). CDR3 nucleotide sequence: TGTGCCAGCAGCTTGGGGGAATTACGTGAAGCTTTCTTT. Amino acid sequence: CASSLGELREAFF.

DNA of the CDR3: TGTGCCAGCAGCGTAGGAGGGGGTACACGAAACACCATATATTTT. This gives the protein CASSVGGGTRNTIYF. The chain uses TRBV9 and TRBJ1-3; D is perhaps TRBD1 (6 bases). Trimming cost V 0 bases and J 5 bases, with 12 bases left between them. This CDR3 is 15 amino acids long. Germline lookup yields CDR1 SGDLS and CDR2 YYNGEE.

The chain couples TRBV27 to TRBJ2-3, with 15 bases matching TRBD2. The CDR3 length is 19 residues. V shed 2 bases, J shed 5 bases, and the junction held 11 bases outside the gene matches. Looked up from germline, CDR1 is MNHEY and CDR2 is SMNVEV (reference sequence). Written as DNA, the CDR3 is TGTGCCAGCAGTTTAAAGGGAGGACTAGCGGGGGGGTTAAGAGATACGCAGTATTTT. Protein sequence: CASSLKGGLAGGLRDTQYF.

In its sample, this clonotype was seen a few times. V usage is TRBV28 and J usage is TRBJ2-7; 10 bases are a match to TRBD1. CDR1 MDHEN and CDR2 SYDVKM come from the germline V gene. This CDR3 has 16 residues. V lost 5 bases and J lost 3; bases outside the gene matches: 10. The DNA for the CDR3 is TGTGCCAGCAGTGCGACAGGGGGCAGATCTTACTACGAGCAGTACGTC. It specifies CASSATGGRSYYEQYV.

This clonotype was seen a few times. In DNA, the CDR3 is TGTGCCAGCAGTTTAAGCAGGGTCGAAACTGAAGCTTTCTTT. Translating gives CASSLSRVETEAFF. The genes are TRBV12-3 or TRBV12-4 and TRBJ1-1, with D tentatively TRBD1 (5 bases). CDR3 length equals 14 residues. Deletions cut 2 bases from V and 5 bases from J, with 12 bases between.

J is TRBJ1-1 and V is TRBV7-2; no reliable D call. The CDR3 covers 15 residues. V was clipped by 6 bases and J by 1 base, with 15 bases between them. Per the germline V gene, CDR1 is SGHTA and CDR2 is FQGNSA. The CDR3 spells CASSRVVRSNTEAFF. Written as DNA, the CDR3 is TGTGCCAGCAGTCGAGTCGTCCGATCGAACACTGAAGCTTTCTTT. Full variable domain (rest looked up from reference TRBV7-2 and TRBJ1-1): GAGVSQSPSNKVTEKGKDVELRCDPISGHTALYWYRQSLGQGLEFLIYFQGNSAPDKSGLPSDRFSAERTGGSVSTLTIQRTQQEDSAVYLCASSRVVRSNTEAFFGQGTRLTVV.

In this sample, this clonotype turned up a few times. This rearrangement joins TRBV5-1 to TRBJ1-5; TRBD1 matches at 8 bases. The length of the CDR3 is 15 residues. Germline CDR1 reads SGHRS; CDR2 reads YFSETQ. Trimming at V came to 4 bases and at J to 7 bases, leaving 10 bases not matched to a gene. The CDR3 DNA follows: TGCGCCAGCAGCCTAACAGGGGGAACCGCGCAGCCCCAGCATTTT. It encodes CASSLTGGTAQPQHF. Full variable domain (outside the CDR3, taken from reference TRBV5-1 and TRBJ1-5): KAGVTQTPRYLIKTRGQQVTLSCSPISGHRSVSWYQQTPGQGLQFLFEYFSETQRNKGNFPGRFSGRQFSNSRSEMNVSTLELGDSALYLCASSLTGGTAQPQHFGDGTRLSIL.

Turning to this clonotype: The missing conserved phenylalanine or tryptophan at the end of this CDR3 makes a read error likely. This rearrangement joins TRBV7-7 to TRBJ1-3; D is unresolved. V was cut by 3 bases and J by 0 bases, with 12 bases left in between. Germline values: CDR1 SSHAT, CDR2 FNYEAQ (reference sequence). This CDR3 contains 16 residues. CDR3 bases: TGTGCCAGCAGCTTCGGCAGCCCGTTCTCTGGAAACACCATATATATT. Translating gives CASSFGSPFSGNTIYI.

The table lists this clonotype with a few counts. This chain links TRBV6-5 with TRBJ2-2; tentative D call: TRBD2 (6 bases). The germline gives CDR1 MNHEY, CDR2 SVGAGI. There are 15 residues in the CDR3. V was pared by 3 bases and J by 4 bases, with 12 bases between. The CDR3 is CASSYQLAGTGELFF. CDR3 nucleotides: TGTGCCAGCAGTTATCAACTAGCAGGCACCGGGGAGCTGTTTTTT.

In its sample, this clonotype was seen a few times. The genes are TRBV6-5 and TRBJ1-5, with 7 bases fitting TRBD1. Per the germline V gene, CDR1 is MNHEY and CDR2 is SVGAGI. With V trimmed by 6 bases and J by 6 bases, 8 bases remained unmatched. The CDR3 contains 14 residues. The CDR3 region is CASRPGQVLQPQHF. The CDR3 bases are TGTGCCAGCAGACCCGGACAGGTACTTCAGCCCCAGCATTTT.

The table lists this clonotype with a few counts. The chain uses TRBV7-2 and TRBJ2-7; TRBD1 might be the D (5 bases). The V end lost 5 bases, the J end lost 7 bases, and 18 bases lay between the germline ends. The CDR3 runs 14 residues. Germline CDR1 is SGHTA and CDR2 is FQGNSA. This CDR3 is CASSKGPGMGEQYV. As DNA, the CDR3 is TGTGCCAGCAGCAAAGGACCAGGGATGGGGGAGCAGTACGTC.

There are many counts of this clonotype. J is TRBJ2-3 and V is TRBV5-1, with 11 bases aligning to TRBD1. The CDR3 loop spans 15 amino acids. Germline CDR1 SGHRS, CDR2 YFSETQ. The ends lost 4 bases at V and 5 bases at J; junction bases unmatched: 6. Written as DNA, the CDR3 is TGCGCCAGCAGCAAAGGGACAGGGGGAGGAGATACGCAGTATTTT. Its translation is CASSKGTGGGDTQYF.

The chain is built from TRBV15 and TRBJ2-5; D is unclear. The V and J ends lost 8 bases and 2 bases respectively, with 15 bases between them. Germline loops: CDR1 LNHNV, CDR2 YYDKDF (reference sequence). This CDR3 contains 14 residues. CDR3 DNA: TGTGCCACCTCGCCGCGCATCACTCAAGAGACCCAGTACTTC. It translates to CATSPRITQETQYF.